The 24 T cell receptor beta chains given below trace back to one sample, sequenced in a study of T cells in Graves' hyperthyroidism and ophthalmopathy. Amplification of TCR beta CDR3 regions was performed using RNA transcripts as template. HTBI primers were employed in a first-round RT-PCR of the TCR CDR3. TCRdb re-called the multiplex PCR reads through MiXCR, storing one row per CDR3 protein. In the table there are a few hundred thousand distinct CDR3 sequences, roughly 18% of which are singletons. The source material was blood. Receptor source: a woman aged 40 to 50 with Graves' ophthalmopathy.

The gene calls are TRBV6-2 or TRBV6-3 and TRBJ2-7, with TRBD1 matching over 9 bases. Germline CDR1 and CDR2: MNHEY and SVGEGT. This CDR3 spans 17 amino acids. With 0 bases clipped from V and 2 bases from J, the junction kept 8 bases outside the gene matches. CDR3 sequence reads: CASSYSRGQGWTYEQYF. As DNA, the CDR3 is TGTGCCAGCAGTTACTCGAGGGGACAGGGTTGGACCTACGAGCAGTACTTC.

This clonotype was observed at least ten times. The rearrangement joins TRBV4-1 to TRBJ2-2; TRBD1 agrees at 8 bases. V was clipped by 5 bases and J by 6 bases; unmatched bases: 17. The length of the CDR3 is 18 residues. CDR1 is MGHRA and CDR2 is YSYEKL in the germline V gene. The chain's CDR3 is CASSNPYGDRLRPGELFF. The CDR3 DNA reads TGCGCCAGCAGCAATCCATATGGGGACAGGTTACGTCCCGGGGAGCTGTTTTTT.

The rearrangement uses TRBV7-8 and TRBJ2-2; D may be TRBD1 (6 bases). The CDR3 has 16 residues. V shed 5 bases and J shed 5 bases, with 18 bases lying between them. CDR1 and CDR2 (germline): SGHVS, FQNEAQ. The chain's CDR3 is CASSRPQGSWTGELFF. Here the CDR3 DNA reads TGTGCCAGCAGCCGTCCACAGGGTTCGTGGACCGGGGAGCTGTTTTTT.

This clonotype has ten or more counts. The chain uses TRBV19 and TRBJ2-7; 7 bases line up with TRBD2. Germline CDR1 LNHDA, CDR2 SQIVND (reference sequence). The CDR3 extends over 14 amino acids. Trimming at V came to 4 bases and at J to 0 bases, leaving 3 bases not matched to a gene. The CDR3 reads CASSTGGSSYEQYF. The CDR3 nucleotides are TGTGCCAGTAGTACTGGCGGGAGCTCCTACGAGCAGTACTTC.

This clonotype was seen many times. The chain recombines TRBV28 with TRBJ1-1; no clear D. CDR3 length: 13 residues. Trimming left V 6 bases short and J 6 bases short, with 14 bases between. From germline, CDR1 is MDHEN and CDR2 SYDVKM. CDR3 in amino acids: CASSPTPAAEAFF. In DNA form, the CDR3 reads TGTGCCAGCAGCCCAACACCCGCCGCTGAAGCTTTCTTT.

In its sample, this clonotype was seen a few times. The J gene is TRBJ2-7, the V gene TRBV20-1, with TRBD2 matching 8 bases. Germline lookup yields CDR1 DFQATT and CDR2 SNEGSKA (reference sequence). The trim removed 3 bases at V and 9 bases at J, leaving 4 bases unmatched. The CDR3 consists of 11 residues. The CDR3 coding sequence is TGCAGTGCTAGCGGGAGGGCCGGGCAGTACTTC. This translates into CSASGRAGQYF.

This clonotype was observed at least ten times. The CDR3 loop is CSAWGGNPRGQYF. For the CDR3, the DNA is TGCAGTGCTTGGGGCGGGAACCCTAGGGGGCAGTACTTC. The V call is TRBV20-1, the J call TRBJ2-7; tentative D call: TRBD2 (6 bases). Germline-derived CDR1 and CDR2 are DFQATT and SNEGSKA (reference sequence). Trimming removed 5 bases at V and 9 bases at J, with 20 bases between. The CDR3 runs 13 residues.

In its sample, this clonotype was seen many times. The chain uses TRBV12-3 or TRBV12-4 and TRBJ2-5, with D possibly being TRBD1 (6 bases). The CDR3 length is 14 residues. Trimming removed 6 bases at V and 0 bases at J, with 11 bases between. CDR3 loop: CASRLRDNQETQYF. The DNA of the CDR3 is TGTGCCAGCAGGCTCCGGGACAACCAAGAGACCCAGTACTTC.

This clonotype was recorded many times. The genes are TRBV20-1 and TRBJ2-2; unclear D gene. Germline lookup yields CDR1 DFQATT and CDR2 SNEGSKA (reference sequence). CDR3 length equals 12 residues. CDR3: CSPSEIGGELFF. The DNA for the CDR3 is TGCAGCCCCAGTGAAATAGGCGGGGAGCTGTTTTTT.

The chain joins TRBV6-1 to TRBJ2-7; TRBD1 matches 11 bases. CDR1 MNHNS and CDR2 SASEGT come from the germline V gene. V lost 4 bases, J lost 6 bases, and 8 bases stayed unmatched. The CDR3 covers 15 residues. Written as DNA, the CDR3 is TGTGCCAGCAGTGTCGCCCCCGGGACAGGGGGCGAGCAGTACTTC. This encodes CASSVAPGTGGEQYF.

The table lists this clonotype with many counts. The chain combines TRBV28 with TRBJ2-5, with D perhaps matching TRBD1 (6 bases). V lost 8 bases and J lost 3, with 13 bases in between. CDR1 and CDR2 from the germline V gene are MDHEN and SYDVKM. The CDR3 consists of 13 residues. CDR3 sequence (DNA): TGTGCCAGCGGCCCTGAGGGGGAAGAGACCCAGTACTTC. Encoded protein: CASGPEGEETQYF.

V is TRBV7-8 and J is TRBJ2-7, with 13 bases matching TRBD2. J lost 0 bases, V lost 2 bases, and 4 bases had no gene match. The CDR3 is 17 amino acids. Per the germline V gene, CDR1 is SGHVS and CDR2 is FQNEAQ. This CDR3 reads CASSLKGLAGPSYEQYF. As DNA, the CDR3 is TGTGCCAGCAGCTTAAAGGGACTAGCGGGACCCTCCTACGAGCAGTACTTC.

There are many counts of this clonotype. CDR3 coding DNA: TGTGCCTGGAGCTTGTCATTTTCGAACACTGAAGCTTTCTTT. Protein: CAWSLSFSNTEAFF. The genes are TRBV30 and TRBJ1-1; D is unresolved. The CDR3 sequence is 14 residues long. Germline V gene lookup returns CDR1 GTSNPN and CDR2 SVGIG (reference sequence). The V end was cut by 3 bases, the J end by 1 base, with 12 bases between.

Comments on this clonotype: This may be a read error, as it is one base from a much larger clone. The rearrangement links TRBV4-1 to TRBJ2-7; D possibly corresponds to TRBD1 (5 bases). The CDR3 has 15 amino acids. Looked up from germline, CDR1 is MGHRA and CDR2 is YSYEKL. With 1 base removed from V and 4 bases from J, the gap between germline ends came to 14 bases. This chain's CDR3 is CASSQGGRVRYEQYF. CDR3 bases: TGCGCCAGCAGCCAAGGTGGCAGGGTGAGATACGAGCAGTACTTC.

The sample holds many counts of this clonotype. The chain is built from TRBV29-1 and TRBJ1-1; tentatively, D is TRBD1 (5 bases). This CDR3 region has 13 residues. V lost 7 bases, J lost 0 bases, and 12 bases lay in between. The germline V gene has CDR1 SQVTM and CDR2 ANQGSEA. CDR3 coding DNA: TGCAGCGGGGGGACGGGGATGAACACTGAAGCTTTCTTT. Protein product: CSGGTGMNTEAFF.

Ten or more counts support this clonotype. This sequence joins TRBV6-1 and TRBJ2-5; either TRBD1 or TRBD2 may fit D (5 bases each). V shed 3 bases and J shed 4 bases, with 9 bases lying between them. The CDR3 length is 13 residues. Germline V gene lookup returns CDR1 MNHNS and CDR2 SASEGT. CDR3 nucleotides: TGTGCCAGCAGTGAGGGACGCAGAGAGACCCAGTACTTC. This sequence encodes CASSEGRRETQYF.

This clonotype was seen ten or more times. The V call is TRBV28, the J call TRBJ1-2; D might be TRBD1 (5 bases). V lost 4 bases, J lost 7 bases, and 10 bases lay in between. Germline CDR1 reads MDHEN; CDR2 reads SYDVKM. The CDR3 has 12 amino acids. The chain's CDR3 is CASSWGGGGYTF. CDR3 in DNA: TGTGCCAGCAGTTGGGGGGGAGGTGGCTACACCTTC.

This clonotype showed up many times. This rearrangement joins TRBV6-5 to TRBJ1-1, with 7 bases aligning to TRBD1. CDR1 is MNHEY and CDR2 is SVGAGI in the germline V gene. J gave up 6 bases and V 6 bases, and 4 bases lay outside the gene matches. This CDR3 has 12 residues. The CDR3 DNA reads TGTGCCAGCAGCACCGGGACAGCTGAAGCTTTCTTT. Translation gives CASSTGTAEAFF.

This clonotype was seen ten or more times. The chain is built from TRBV6-2 or TRBV6-3 and TRBJ2-5, with D perhaps TRBD1 (5 bases). Germline CDR1 and CDR2: MNHEY and SVGEGT. The CDR3 has 14 amino acids. V was trimmed by 0 bases and J by 2 bases, leaving 7 bases between them. The CDR3 nucleotides are TGTGCCAGCAGTTACTCTGACAGTCAAGAGACCCAGTACTTC. This codes for CASSYSDSQETQYF.

This clonotype showed up many times. The chain carries TRBV10-1 and TRBJ2-7, with D possibly TRBD1 on 6 matching bases. The CDR3 covers 15 residues. Deletions cut 4 bases from V and 3 bases from J, with 16 bases between. Germline V gene sequence: CDR1 WNHNN, CDR2 SYGVQD (reference sequence). DNA for the CDR3: TGCGCCAGCAGTGGGGGCACGACAGGCTACTACGAGCAGTACTTC. Encoded protein: CASSGGTTGYYEQYF.

This clonotype appeared many times. This chain uses TRBV7-2 with TRBJ2-7, with 10 nucleotides matching TRBD1. The CDR3 covers 15 residues. Germline V gene lookup returns CDR1 SGHTA and CDR2 FQGNSA. The junction had 2 bases not matched to a gene; V was cut back by 1 base and J by 2 bases. The CDR3 reads CASSLGGTGAYEQYF. The DNA of the CDR3 is TGTGCCAGCAGCTTAGGGGGGACAGGGGCCTACGAGCAGTACTTC. Together with reference TRBV7-2 and TRBJ2-7, the CDR3 gives the full variable domain: GAGVSQSPSNKVTEKGKDVELRCDPISGHTALYWYRQSLGQGLEFLIYFQGNSAPDKSGLPSDRFSAERTGGSVSTLTIQRTQQEDSAVYLCASSLGGTGAYEQYFGPGTRLTVT.

This clonotype was found a few times. The chain carries TRBV19 and TRBJ1-1, with 8 bases aligning to TRBD1. Trimming removed 4 bases from V and 4 bases from J; junction bases left unmatched: 5. Germline CDR1 and CDR2: LNHDA and SQIVND (reference sequence). There are 14 residues in the CDR3. DNA for the CDR3: TGTGCCAGTAGTAACTACAGGGGGAGCACTGAAGCTTTCTTT. Translated, it gives CASSNYRGSTEAFF.

This clonotype has at least ten counts. This chain links TRBV27 with TRBJ2-5, with 10 positions matching TRBD2. CDR1 MNHEY and CDR2 SMNVEV come from the germline V gene (reference sequence). There are 15 residues in the CDR3. V dropped 3 bases and J dropped 4; count of bases not matched to a gene: 5. The CDR3 spells CASSFGTSAPETQYF. The DNA for the CDR3 is TGTGCCAGCAGTTTTGGGACTAGCGCACCAGAGACCCAGTACTTC.

This clonotype appeared many times. The J gene is TRBJ2-7, the V gene TRBV27; D may be TRBD1 (6 bases). Germline CDR1 MNHEY, CDR2 SMNVEV (reference sequence). This CDR3 is built from 12 residues. Trimming removed 6 bases at V and 5 bases at J, with 11 bases between. For the CDR3, the DNA is TGTGCCAGCAGCCATCCAGGGGACGAGCAGTACTTC. Amino acid sequence: CASSHPGDEQYF.